The clone carrying this T cell receptor beta chain has only a few counts. What it binds is unknown. Investigators isolated RNA and reverse transcribed it into cDNA to act as the sequencing template. Assay: immunoSEQ multiplex PCR; the TCRdb copy retains only in-frame clones and omits some. This sample has roughly 200,000 clones; about 60% occur once, and the top ten carry 10% to 15%. As to treatment: oral pan-JAK inhibitor, 5-10 mg twice daily. This sample was included in a study of CD8+ T cells in alopecia areata. Findings and limits, study-wide: Lesional tissue from the scalp (especially in alopecia totalis/universalis) showed higher clonality than normal scalp.

CDR1 SNHLY and CDR2 FYNNEI come from the germline V gene. Deletions cut 4 bases from V and 5 bases from J, with 11 bases between. The CDR3 totals 13 residues. This material consisted of CD8+ T cells sorted from blood, taken at week 24, from a patient treated with tofacitinib. The receptor was derived from a human donor with alopecia areata. The chain joins TRBV2 to TRBJ1-1; TRBD1 might be the D (6 bases). As DNA, the CDR3 is TGTGCCAGCAGTGCTCGGGGGCGGACTGAAGCTTTCTTT. This encodes CASSARGRTEAFF.